This T cell receptor beta chain was found in a study of cytomegalovirus exposure and HLA in healthy donors. Study overall: Around 83% of 398 genotyped donors fell in the Caucasian-associated ancestry cluster. Study conclusions and caveats: Presence/absence analysis assumed near-uniform sequencing depth across donors.

Vbeta (60) and Jbeta (13) primers were used in the PCR. In the source study's methods: In a later analysis, the count reached 80 million or so unique TCR beta chains, with 9 million to 11 million shared. Only in-frame clones appear in the TCRdb table, and some are missing; sequencing was by immunoSEQ multiplex PCR. V and J calls and clone size are as listed in that table; D and trimming were resolved from the DNA. This sample has 50,000 to 60,000 clones, with about four fifths found just once. When sampled, the donors appeared nominally healthy, though they likely had unrecorded immune exposures. This clone was seen a few times. Its antigen is undetermined. Sequencing was done on a sample of PBMCs. This TCR came from a female donor in good health and CMV-seronegative.

CDR3 sequence reads: CASSLRPTSPSSPLHF. The CDR3, as DNA: TGTGCCAGCAGCCTCCGACCGACTTCACCCAGTTCACCCCTCCACTTT. The chain links TRBV2 to TRBJ1-6; D gene ambiguous. The germline V and J ends were trimmed by 6 bases and 9 bases, with 21 bases remaining between them. CDR3 length: 16 amino acids. Per germline, CDR1 SNHLY and CDR2 FYNNEI.